Following are 8 T cell receptor beta chains from one sample sequenced in a study of breast tumors, draining lymph nodes, adjacent tissues. MiXCR, run by TCRdb on the multiplex PCR reads, gives a single entry per CDR3 protein. The table has 200,000 or so distinct CDR3 sequences, around 29% seen once. Breast cancer patients provided tissue from their axillary draining lymph nodes. Sequences were obtained from axillary lymph node tissue. These receptors were taken from a female donor with breast cancer. Some clones in this sample may be carry-over from other donors' samples.

This clonotype has at least ten counts. This chain links TRBV5-5 with TRBJ2-1; D tentatively reads TRBD1 or TRBD2 (6 bases each). The V end lost 3 bases, the J end lost 5 bases, and 15 bases lay between the germline ends. Germline values: CDR1 SGHKS, CDR2 YYEKEE (reference sequence). The length of the CDR3 is 15 residues. The CDR3: CASSSEGDWNNEQFF. The CDR3 nucleotides are TGTGCCAGCAGCTCGGAGGGGGACTGGAACAATGAGCAGTTCTTC.

The rearrangement links TRBV25-1 to TRBJ2-7; D unresolved. Germline lookup yields CDR1 MGHDK and CDR2 SYGVNS. The V gene lost 6 bases and the J gene lost 3 bases, with 18 bases spanning the gap. CDR3 length: 15 amino acids. The CDR3 coding sequence is TGTGCCAGCAGAGCTGTCTACCAACCACGCTACGAGCAGTACTTC. The encoded protein is CASRAVYQPRYEQYF.

This clonotype was observed many times. The CDR3 DNA reads as TGTGCCAGCAGCCAGGGTCGACGGATGAACACCGGGGAGCTGTTTTTT. Amino acid sequence: CASSQGRRMNTGELFF. The rearrangement links TRBV3-1 to TRBJ2-2; the D is unclear. The CDR3 loop spans 16 amino acids. V was shortened by 3 bases and J by 1 base, with 12 bases between the two germline ends. Germline-derived CDR1 and CDR2 are LGHDT and YNNKEL (reference sequence).

This clonotype was counted many times. The chain joins TRBV2 to TRBJ2-1; D remains ambiguous. This CDR3 region has 13 residues. Trimming took off 2 bases at V and 6 bases at J, with 8 bases between the two ends. Per germline, CDR1 SNHLY and CDR2 FYNNEI. The CDR3 DNA follows: TGTGCCAGCAGTGAATTACCAGGCAATGAGCAGTTCTTC. This translates into CASSELPGNEQFF.

A remark on this clonotype: Given a much more abundant clone one base away, this may be a read error. The rearrangement joins TRBV2 to TRBJ2-2, with 7 bases aligning to TRBD2. V shed 6 bases, J shed 5 bases, and the junction held 9 bases outside the gene matches. CDR1 is SNHLY, CDR2 FYNNEI, per germline. The CDR3 runs to 15 residues. The CDR3, as DNA: TGTGCCAGCAGCACCCCCTACGGGGGGACCGGGGAGCTGTTTTTT. Protein product: CASSTPYGGTGELFF.

The J gene is TRBJ2-5, the V gene TRBV7-3; TRBD1 aligns across 7 bases. The length of the CDR3 is 15 residues. The V segment lost 5 bases and the J segment 0 bases; nucleotides outside the gene matches: 6. CDR1 and CDR2 (germline): SGHTA, FQGTGA. The DNA for the CDR3 is TGTGCCAGCAGCCTGACAGGGAGCAACCAAGAGACCCAGTACTTC. Translation gives CASSLTGSNQETQYF.

This clonotype was recorded many times. The chain combines TRBV5-1 with TRBJ2-3; 8 positions agree with TRBD1. Unmatched junction bases numbered 6, after V lost 4 bases and J lost 5 bases. Per germline, CDR1 SGHRS and CDR2 YFSETQ. This CDR3 is built from 14 residues. CDR3 in amino acids: CASSVQGAGDTQYF. The CDR3 DNA reads as TGCGCCAGCAGCGTCCAGGGGGCGGGAGATACGCAGTATTTT.

In this sample, this clonotype turned up many times. The gene calls are TRBV20-1 and TRBJ2-3, with TRBD2 matching over 11 bases. Germline CDR1 reads DFQATT; CDR2 reads SNEGSKA (reference sequence). CDR3 length: 14 residues. V shed 6 bases, J shed 6 bases, and the junction held 8 bases outside the gene matches. CDR3 residues: CSARTSGLLDTQYF. The CDR3 DNA is TGCAGTGCCCGGACTAGCGGGCTTCTGGATACGCAGTATTTT.